This note documents a single T cell receptor beta chain sequence. The target antigen is unknown. These data originate in a study of a mutant IDH1 vaccine in newly diagnosed glioma. Clones were sequenced by immunoSEQ multiplex PCR, and TCRdb holds only the in-frame ones, with some missing. The sample holds around 100,000 clones, about four fifths seen once. This CDR3 is built from 15 residues. Germline CDR1 reads MGHDK; CDR2 reads SYGVNS. The V segment lost 3 bases and the J segment 5 bases; nucleotides outside the gene matches: 4. Findings and limits, study-wide: Overall, 93.3% of patients had vaccine-induced immune responses.

Time point here: baseline, week 1 (first vaccination visit). Treatment meaning: pre-vaccination baseline after standard-of-care therapy. J is TRBJ1-2 and V is TRBV25-1; 12 nucleotides match TRBD1. This sequence was found in a man in his forties with glioma. Some clones in this sample may be carry-over from other donors' samples. The specimen comprised PBMCs, sampled from a glioma patient treated with radiotherapy, temozolomide or both. CDR3 DNA: TGTGCCAGCAGTGACCCGGGACAGGGGGCTTATGGCTACACCTTC. This encodes CASSDPGQGAYGYTF.